Following are 14 T cell receptor beta chains from one sample sequenced in a study of beta chain features in type 1 diabetes. cDNA synthesis used the whole RNA isolate, giving expressed TCRB sequences. Sequenced by immunoSEQ multiplex PCR; TCRdb stores in-frame clones only, minus some. The sample carries under 400,000 clones, around a fifth recorded once. Sequencing was performed on naive CD4+ T cells from blood. These receptors came from a woman between 18 and 29 years old in good health.

The V gene is TRBV19, the J gene TRBJ2-6, with TRBD1 identical over 9 bases. The CDR3 loop spans 18 amino acids. The V gene end was trimmed by 5 bases and the J gene end by 2 bases; junction bases not matched to a gene: 10. Germline CDR1 LNHDA, CDR2 SQIVND (reference sequence). As DNA, the CDR3 is TGTGCCAGTAGTGTCCTGGGACAGGGCCGTGCTGGGGCCAACGTCCTGACTTTC. Translation: CASSVLGQGRAGANVLTF.

The chain is built from TRBV30 and TRBJ1-5; D perhaps matches TRBD1 (5 bases). Germline-derived CDR1 and CDR2 are GTSNPN and SVGIG (reference sequence). The germline V and J ends were trimmed by 0 bases and 1 base, with 7 bases remaining between them. This CDR3 spans 14 amino acids. The CDR3 DNA reads TGTGCCTGGAGTGTACAGGACAGCAATCAGCCCCAGCATTTT. Its translation is CAWSVQDSNQPQHF.

This clone has just a few counts. The chain combines TRBV5-4 with TRBJ1-2; 8 nucleotides align to TRBD1. Germline V gene lookup returns CDR1 SGHNT and CDR2 YYREEE (reference sequence). This CDR3 is 14 amino acids long. Unmatched junction bases numbered 6, after V lost 5 bases and J lost 3 bases. The CDR3 is CASSRDRSDYGYTF. In DNA, the CDR3 is TGTGCCAGCAGTCGGGACAGGTCTGACTATGGCTACACCTTC. Using reference TRBV5-4 and TRBJ1-2 for the parts outside the CDR3, the full variable domain is ETGVTQSPTHLIKTRGQQVTLRCSSQSGHNTVSWYQQALGQGPQFIFQYYREEENGRGNFPPRFSGLQFPNYSSELNVNALELDDSALYLCASSRDRSDYGYTFGSGTRLTVV.

The chain is built from TRBV7-2 and TRBJ2-5, with D hard to call. Trimming cost V 5 bases and J 7 bases, with 17 bases left between them. From germline, CDR1 is SGHTA and CDR2 FQGNSA. The CDR3 totals 14 residues. The CDR3 DNA reads as TGTGCCAGCAGCACGACACGAGATACGAGGACCCAGTACTTC. Protein product: CASSTTRDTRTQYF.

The rearrangement links TRBV7-2 to TRBJ2-3; D unclear. Germline assignment: CDR1 SGHTA and CDR2 FQGNSA. The ends were cut back, 0 bases at V and 2 bases at J, with 6 bases in the middle. The length of the CDR3 is 14 residues. CDR3 amino acids: CASSLARYTDTQYF. The CDR3 DNA follows: TGTGCCAGCAGCTTAGCACGGTACACAGATACGCAGTATTTT.

The chain carries TRBV9 and TRBJ2-7; 12 nucleotides match TRBD1. Germline V lookup: CDR1 SGDLS, CDR2 YYNGEE. The CDR3 contains 16 residues. J was trimmed by 3 bases and V by 0 bases; bases with no gene match: 4. CDR3 coding DNA: TGTGCCAGCAGCGTAGGGGGACAGGGGGCGATCTACGAGCAGTACTTC. This sequence encodes CASSVGGQGAIYEQYF. Full variable domain (rest looked up from reference TRBV9 and TRBJ2-7): DSGVTQTPKHLITATGQRVTLRCSPRSGDLSVYWYQQSLDQGLQFLIQYYNGEERAKGNILERFSAQQFPDLHSELNLSSLELGDSALYFCASSVGGQGAIYEQYFGPGTRLTVT.

The J gene is TRBJ2-1, the V gene TRBV7-2, with 9 bases that match TRBD2. The CDR3 spans 13 residues. With V trimmed by 8 bases and J by 4 bases, 3 bases remained unmatched. CDR1 is SGHTA, CDR2 FQGNSA, per germline. CDR3 sequence: CASAGGSYNEQFF. CDR3 coding DNA: TGTGCCAGCGCGGGGGGGAGTTACAATGAGCAGTTCTTC.

This clone was observed a handful of times. The V gene is TRBV5-6, the J gene TRBJ2-3; tentatively, D is TRBD1 (5 bases). Germline-derived CDR1 and CDR2 are SGHDT and YYEEEE. The V end was cut by 0 bases, the J end by 1 base, with 9 bases between. This CDR3 region has 15 residues. The CDR3 DNA reads TGTGCCAGCAGCTTGGCTGGCAGGGGCACAGATACGCAGTATTTT. It codes for CASSLAGRGTDTQYF.

This clone showed up just a few times. The chain couples TRBV10-3 to TRBJ1-5; 7 positions agree with TRBD1. The V gene's germline CDR1 is ENHRY and CDR2 SYGVKD. The CDR3 extends over 14 amino acids. The V gene end was trimmed by 10 bases and the J gene end by 0 bases; junction bases not matched to a gene: 6. Here the CDR3 reads CASRQGYSNQPQHF. CDR3 coding DNA: TGTGCCAGCCGACAGGGTTATAGCAATCAGCCCCAGCATTTT.

V gene TRBV2 combines with J gene TRBJ1-6; 11 bases are a match to TRBD1. Germline CDR1 SNHLY, CDR2 FYNNEI. Trimming at V came to 7 bases and at J to 14 bases, leaving 10 bases not matched to a gene. The CDR3 sequence is 14 residues long. Here the CDR3 DNA reads TGTGCCAGCACCCTGGGACAGGGGGACAGCACCCTCCACTTT. It codes for CASTLGQGDSTLHF.

This CDR3 is CASSSSVNTEAFF. In nucleotides, the CDR3 is TGTGCCAGCAGCTCGTCAGTGAACACTGAAGCTTTCTTT. The chain joins TRBV7-2 to TRBJ1-1; D not resolved. This CDR3 spans 13 amino acids. Trimming removed 4 bases from V and 0 bases from J, with 6 bases in between. CDR1 and CDR2 (germline): SGHTA, FQGNSA.

This chain uses TRBV18 with TRBJ2-4; D is unresolved. The CDR3 has 14 residues. V was shortened by 0 bases and J by 6 bases, with 9 bases between the two germline ends. The germline CDR1 and CDR2 sequences are KGHSH and LQKENI. The DNA of the CDR3 is TGTGCCAGCTCACCACCGTACAGCAGAAACATTCAGTACTTC. Translation: CASSPPYSRNIQYF. Drawing the rest from reference TRBV18 and TRBJ2-4, the complete variable domain is NAGVMQNPRHLVRRRGQEARLRCSPMKGHSHVYWYRQLPEEGLKFMVYLQKENIIDESGMPKERFSAEFPKEGPSILRIQQVVRGDSAAYFCASSPPYSRNIQYFGAGTRLSVL.

This clone showed up just a few times. CDR3 region: CASSIPGNQPQHF. As DNA, the CDR3 is TGTGCCAGTAGTATCCCAGGTAATCAGCCCCAGCATTTT. The chain combines TRBV19 with TRBJ1-5, with D uncertain. Trimming pared 3 bases from V and 4 bases from J, leaving 7 bases between. From germline, CDR1 is LNHDA and CDR2 SQIVND (reference sequence). The CDR3 sequence is 13 residues long.

This clone was counted only a few times. V is TRBV2 and J is TRBJ2-5, with D possibly matching TRBD2 (5 bases). The CDR3 runs to 14 residues. Trimming took off 5 bases at V and 5 bases at J, with 15 bases between the two ends. CDR1 and CDR2 from the germline V gene are SNHLY and FYNNEI. The CDR3 nucleotides are TGTGCCAGCAGTCCCGGGAAGGGTTGGGAGACCCAGTACTTC. Protein: CASSPGKGWETQYF.